This note documents a single T cell receptor (beta chain) sequence. The target antigen is unknown. The data originate from a study of CD8+ T cells in alopecia areata. The treatment is: oral pan-JAK inhibitor, 5-10 mg twice daily. Peripheral blood, together with lesional scalp punch biopsies, was collected from alopecia areata patients. Overall study results and limits: Unlike in mice, where it was clearer, TCR sharing across patients was less clear, possibly HLA-related. On tofacitinib, scalp clonality and expanded CD8+ clones among top 100 fell significantly.

Germline V gene data show CDR1 as SGHRS and CDR2 as YFSETQ. The CDR3 consists of 14 residues. V was pared by 2 bases and J by 8 bases, with 16 bases between. Following extraction, RNA underwent reverse transcription to cDNA, which served as the sequencing template. TCRdb keeps only in-frame clones here, not all; method: immunoSEQ multiplex PCR. This sample has some 120,000 clones; over 55% occur once, and the top ten carry 5.7%. The sample here was CD4+ T cells sorted from blood, taken at week 4, from a patient treated with tofacitinib. J is TRBJ1-2 and V is TRBV5-1; tentatively, D is TRBD1 (6 bases). This TCR came from a human donor with alopecia areata. The CDR3 bases are TGCGCCAGCAGCTTCAAGGGGGACGAAGGAGGCTACACCTTC. Residues: CASSFKGDEGGYTF.